This T cell receptor (beta chain) was sequenced during a study of vaccination effects on CD4 cells after COVID-19. Study information: Antigen-specific CD4+ T cells were expanded (with viral peptide pools) by the ViraFEST assay ahead of sequencing. Culturing of 2 million to 2.5 million PBMC per well took place with around 9 IU/ml IL-2 and approximately 9.9 ug/ml peptides.

Repertoires were generated with immunoSEQ multiplex PCR, while TCRdb's copy carries only in-frame clones and drops some. The sample carries 50,000 to 60,000 clones, around 73% recorded once. Study-level points and caveats: Both infection-induced and vaccine-induced clones contracted markedly at late post-vaccination timepoints.

The germline V gene has CDR1 SGHRS and CDR2 YFSETQ. The CDR3 spans 15 residues. V shed 5 bases and J 2 bases; nucleotides not matched to a gene: 4. An approximately 10-day culture period preceded the isolation of CD4+ T cells. Each participant was administered two doses of either the BNT162b2 or the mRNA-1273 vaccine. On days 3 and 7, fresh IL-2 medium replaced half the medium. In its sample, this clone was seen once. Its antigen remains unidentified. Source: CD4+ T cells from PBMCs cultured without peptide, taken after COVID-19 vaccination. The V gene is TRBV5-1, the J gene TRBJ2-3, with 11 nucleotides matching TRBD2. The origin of this receptor is a human donor who received a COVID-19 vaccine. Here the CDR3 reads CASSTTSGTTDTQYF. The CDR3 region has the DNA TGCGCCAGCAGTACGACTAGCGGGACCACAGATACGCAGTATTTT.